These 11 T cell receptor beta chains share one sample of origin, sequenced in a study of CD8 T cells in ankylosing spondylitis. MiXCR was run by TCRdb on the 5' RACE reads, yielding one entry per CDR3 protein. The sample holds some 39,000 distinct CDR3 sequences, approximately 10% seen once. The specimen sequenced was synovial fluid, either unsorted or a sorted T cell fraction (not recorded which). The receptor set was obtained from a male donor with ankylosing spondylitis.

This clonotype was seen only a few times. The V call is TRBV28, the J call TRBJ2-7, with D tentatively TRBD1 (6 bases). The V end was cut by 4 bases, the J end by 2 bases, with 12 bases between. The CDR3 spans 14 residues. The germline V gene encodes CDR1 MDHEN and CDR2 SYDVKM. The CDR3, as DNA: TGTGCCAGCAGTTCTAGGACAGTCCCCTACGAGCAGTACTTC. Its translation is CASSSRTVPYEQYF.

The rearrangement links TRBV20-1 to TRBJ2-7; TRBD2 matches at 8 bases. The CDR3 runs 17 residues. V lost 6 bases, J lost 3 bases, and 19 bases stayed unmatched. CDR1 is DFQATT, CDR2 SNEGSKA, per germline (reference sequence). DNA for the CDR3: TGCAGTGCCACAGACCCTTTTGGTGTGGGGACTAGCTACGAGCAGTACTTC. It codes for CSATDPFGVGTSYEQYF.

This clonotype occurred many times. The rearrangement joins TRBV20-1 to TRBJ1-1; D uncertain. The CDR3 is 13 amino acids. Deletions cut 1 base from V and 4 bases from J, with 10 bases between. Looked up from germline, CDR1 is DFQATT and CDR2 is SNEGSKA (reference sequence). CDR3 region: CSARGRLTTEAFF. CDR3 DNA sequence: TGCAGTGCTAGAGGAAGACTGACCACTGAAGCTTTCTTT.

A few counts support this clonotype. This chain's CDR3 is CASTPGLAGNNEQFF. The CDR3 DNA sequence: TGTGCCAGCACCCCCGGGCTAGCGGGAAACAATGAGCAGTTCTTC. The gene calls are TRBV7-9 and TRBJ2-1, with 9 bases matching TRBD2. V lost 7 bases and J lost 5; bases outside the gene matches: 9. Germline V gene sequence: CDR1 SEHNR, CDR2 FQNEAQ (reference sequence). CDR3 length: 15 amino acids.

The chain couples TRBV7-2 to TRBJ1-1, with 10 nucleotides matching TRBD1. Trimming cost V 1 base and J 3 bases; bases outside gene matches: 2. The CDR3 totals 15 residues. Looked up from germline, CDR1 is SGHTA and CDR2 is FQGNSA. CDR3 nucleotide sequence: TGTGCCAGCAGCTTAGACGGGACAGGGGACACTGAAGCTTTCTTT. Translation: CASSLDGTGDTEAFF.

The chain combines TRBV7-9 with TRBJ2-2; TRBD1 is a possible D gene (6 bases). This CDR3 is built from 15 residues. Trimming shortened V by 10 bases and J by 1 base, and 16 bases separated the two germline ends. CDR1 is SEHNR, CDR2 FQNEAQ, per germline (reference sequence). CDR3 residues: CATILHRENTGELFF. The CDR3 DNA reads TGTGCCACCATTCTACACAGGGAGAACACCGGGGAGCTGTTTTTT.

This clonotype came up many times. V gene TRBV11-1 combines with J gene TRBJ2-3, with TRBD2 matching over 9 bases. With 5 bases clipped from V and 4 bases from J, the junction kept 7 bases outside the gene matches. CDR1 and CDR2 from the germline V gene are SGHAT and FQDESV (reference sequence). CDR3 length: 15 amino acids. The DNA for the CDR3 is TGTGCCAGCAGCGGGATAGCGGGAGTGCCAGATACGCAGTATTTT. Amino acid sequence: CASSGIAGVPDTQYF.

This clonotype came up a few times. This rearrangement joins TRBV4-2 to TRBJ1-6; D is uncertain. Trimming left V 0 bases short and J 10 bases short, with 13 bases between. CDR1 is LGHNA and CDR2 is YNFKEQ in the germline V gene. This CDR3 is 15 amino acids long. In DNA form, the CDR3 reads TGTGCCAGCAGCCAAGATCCGGGGTTAGGCTCACCCCTCCACTTT. This gives the protein CASSQDPGLGSPLHF.

This clonotype was recorded a few times. The chain has TRBV4-2 and TRBJ2-3; D ambiguous. This CDR3 is 13 amino acids long. The germline V gene encodes CDR1 LGHNA and CDR2 YNFKEQ. Trimming stripped 5 bases from V and 1 base from J, with 7 bases between. The CDR3 is CASSIPGTDTQYF. For the CDR3, the DNA is TGTGCCAGCAGCATACCGGGCACAGATACGCAGTATTTT.

The sample holds many counts of this clonotype. The chain couples TRBV6-5 to TRBJ1-1; no clear D. The V end lost 0 bases, the J end lost 1 base, and 9 bases lay between the germline ends. CDR3 length: 15 residues. Germline loops: CDR1 MNHEY, CDR2 SVGAGI. CDR3 protein: CASSYSKAGNTEAFF. In DNA form, the CDR3 reads TGTGCCAGCAGTTACTCGAAAGCAGGGAACACTGAAGCTTTCTTT.

This clonotype was found many times. The gene calls are TRBV19 and TRBJ2-3, with D uncertain. Germline V gene lookup returns CDR1 LNHDA and CDR2 SQIVND (reference sequence). The CDR3 totals 13 residues. V was shortened by 5 bases and J by 6 bases, with 12 bases between the two germline ends. CDR3 bases: TGTGCCAGTAGTGTCTATGTAAGGGATACGCAGTATTTT. Amino acids: CASSVYVRDTQYF.